What follows is one T cell receptor beta chain and its context. Trimming cost V 1 base and J 8 bases; bases outside gene matches: 8. This CDR3 comprises 15 residues. From germline, CDR1 is GTSNPN and CDR2 SVGIG (reference sequence). Some clones are missing from TCRdb's copy, which holds only in-frame ones; the method was immunoSEQ multiplex PCR. The sample consists of over 100,000 clones, around nine tenths of them appearing once. This entry comes from a study of T cell changes during pregnancy in multiple sclerosis. Sample: peripheral blood, taken in the third trimester of pregnancy. The V gene is TRBV30, the J gene TRBJ1-4; 9 positions match TRBD1. This receptor was identified in a female donor with multiple sclerosis, enrolled in a pregnancy study. CDR3 protein: CAWSDWDRAWEKLFF. In DNA, the CDR3 is TGTGCCTGGAGTGATTGGGACAGGGCCTGGGAAAAACTGTTTTTT. Filled out from reference TRBV30 and TRBJ1-4, the complete variable domain reads SQTIHQWPATLVQPVGSPLSLECTVEGTSNPNLYWYRQAAGRGLQLLFYSVGIGQISSEVPQNLSASRPQDRQFILSSKKLLLSDSGFYLCAWSDWDRAWEKLFFGSGTQLSVL.